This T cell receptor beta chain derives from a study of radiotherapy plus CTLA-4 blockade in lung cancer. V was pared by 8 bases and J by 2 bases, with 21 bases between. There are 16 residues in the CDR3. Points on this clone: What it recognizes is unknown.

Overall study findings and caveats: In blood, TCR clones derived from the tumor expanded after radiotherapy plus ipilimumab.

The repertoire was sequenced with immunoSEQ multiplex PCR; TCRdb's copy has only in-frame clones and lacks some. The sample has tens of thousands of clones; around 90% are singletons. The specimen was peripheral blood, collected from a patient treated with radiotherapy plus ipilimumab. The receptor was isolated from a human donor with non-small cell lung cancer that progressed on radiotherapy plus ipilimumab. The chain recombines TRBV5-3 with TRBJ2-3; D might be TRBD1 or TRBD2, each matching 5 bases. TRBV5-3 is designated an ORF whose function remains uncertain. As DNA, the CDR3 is TGTGCCAGTATCTCTTGGGGGACCCTCTTCACAGATACGCAGTATTTT. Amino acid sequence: CASISWGTLFTDTQYF.